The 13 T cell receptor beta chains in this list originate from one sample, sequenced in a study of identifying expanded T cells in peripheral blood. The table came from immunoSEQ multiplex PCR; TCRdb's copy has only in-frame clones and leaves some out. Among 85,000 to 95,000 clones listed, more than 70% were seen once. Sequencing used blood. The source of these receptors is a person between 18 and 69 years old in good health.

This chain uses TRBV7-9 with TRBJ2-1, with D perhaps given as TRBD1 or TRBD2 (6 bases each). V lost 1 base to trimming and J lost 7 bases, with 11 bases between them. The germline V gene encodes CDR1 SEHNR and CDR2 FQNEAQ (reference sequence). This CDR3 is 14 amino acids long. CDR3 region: CASSLGGAWNEQFF. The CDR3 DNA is TGTGCCAGCAGCTTAGGGGGGGCCTGGAATGAGCAGTTCTTC.

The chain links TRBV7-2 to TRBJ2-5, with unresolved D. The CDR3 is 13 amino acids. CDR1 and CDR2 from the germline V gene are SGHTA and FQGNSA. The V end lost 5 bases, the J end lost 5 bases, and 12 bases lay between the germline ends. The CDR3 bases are TGTGCCAGCAGCGTCTCGCCTCGCGAGACCCAGTACTTC. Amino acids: CASSVSPRETQYF. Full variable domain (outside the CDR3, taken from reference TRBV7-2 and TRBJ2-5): GAGVSQSPSNKVTEKGKDVELRCDPISGHTALYWYRQSLGQGLEFLIYFQGNSAPDKSGLPSDRFSAERTGGSVSTLTIQRTQQEDSAVYLCASSVSPRETQYFGPGTRLLVL.

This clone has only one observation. In DNA, the CDR3 is TGCGCCAGCAGCCGCCAACCCACAGGAAATCAGCCCCAGCATTTT. It is translated as CASSRQPTGNQPQHF. The chain couples TRBV4-1 to TRBJ1-5; tentative D call: TRBD1 (5 bases). Germline V lookup: CDR1 MGHRA, CDR2 YSYEKL. V lost 4 bases to trimming and J lost 4 bases, with 14 bases between them. The CDR3 has 15 residues.

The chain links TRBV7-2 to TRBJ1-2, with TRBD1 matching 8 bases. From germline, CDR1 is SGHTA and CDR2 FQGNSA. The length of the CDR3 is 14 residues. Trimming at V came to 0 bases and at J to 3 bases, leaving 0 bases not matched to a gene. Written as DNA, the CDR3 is TGTGCCAGCAGCTTAGCGACAGGGGACTATGGCTACACCTTC. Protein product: CASSLATGDYGYTF.

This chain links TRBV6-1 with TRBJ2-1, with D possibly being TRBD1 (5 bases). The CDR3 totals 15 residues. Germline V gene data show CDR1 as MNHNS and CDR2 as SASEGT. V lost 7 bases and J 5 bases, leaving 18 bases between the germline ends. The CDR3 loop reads CASTRSQGADNEQFF. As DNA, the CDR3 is TGTGCCAGCACCCGAAGCCAAGGGGCGGACAATGAGCAGTTCTTC.

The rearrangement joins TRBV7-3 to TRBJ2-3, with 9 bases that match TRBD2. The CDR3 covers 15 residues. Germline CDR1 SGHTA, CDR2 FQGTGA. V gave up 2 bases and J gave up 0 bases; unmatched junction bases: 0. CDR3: CASSLAGGSTDTQYF. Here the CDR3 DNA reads TGTGCCAGCAGCTTAGCGGGGGGGAGCACAGATACGCAGTATTTT.

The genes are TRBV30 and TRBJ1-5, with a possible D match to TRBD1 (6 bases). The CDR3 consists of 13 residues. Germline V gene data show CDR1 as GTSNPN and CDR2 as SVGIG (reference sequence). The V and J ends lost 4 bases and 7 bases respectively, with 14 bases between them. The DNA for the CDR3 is TGTGCCTGGACCGAGGGGGGATGGCAGCCCCAGCATTTT. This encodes CAWTEGGWQPQHF.

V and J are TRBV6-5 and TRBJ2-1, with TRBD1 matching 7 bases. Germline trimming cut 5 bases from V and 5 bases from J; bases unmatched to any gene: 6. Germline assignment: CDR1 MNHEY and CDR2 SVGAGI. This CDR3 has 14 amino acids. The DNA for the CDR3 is TGTGCCAGCAGTAGGACAGGCTACAACAATGAGCAGTTCTTC. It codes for CASSRTGYNNEQFF.

CDR3 loop: CASSPRDLNTEAFF. The CDR3 region has the DNA TGTGCCAGCAGCCCCAGGGACTTGAACACTGAAGCTTTCTTT. The V and J genes are TRBV13 and TRBJ1-1; the D gene is possibly TRBD1 (5 bases). This CDR3 is built from 14 residues. The V end was cut by 5 bases, the J end by 0 bases, with 10 bases between. In germline, CDR1 is PRHDT, CDR2 FYEKMQ (reference sequence). Variable domain in full (rest from reference TRBV13 and TRBJ1-1): AAGVIQSPRHLIKEKRETATLKCYPIPRHDTVYWYQQGPGQDPQFLISFYEKMQSDKGSIPDRFSAQQFSDYHSELNMSSLELGDSALYFCASSPRDLNTEAFFGQGTRLTVV.

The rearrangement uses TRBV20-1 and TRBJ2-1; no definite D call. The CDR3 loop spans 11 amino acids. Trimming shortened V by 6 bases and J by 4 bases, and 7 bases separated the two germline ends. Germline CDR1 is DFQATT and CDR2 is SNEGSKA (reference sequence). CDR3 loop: CSAHQYNEQFF. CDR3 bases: TGCAGTGCGCATCAATACAATGAGCAGTTCTTC.

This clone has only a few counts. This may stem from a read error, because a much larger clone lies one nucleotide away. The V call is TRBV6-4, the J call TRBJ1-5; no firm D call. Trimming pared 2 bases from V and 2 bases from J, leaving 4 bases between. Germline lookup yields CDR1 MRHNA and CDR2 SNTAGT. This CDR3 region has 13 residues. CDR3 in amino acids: CASSDRGNQPQHF. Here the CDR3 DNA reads TGTGCCAGCAGTGACAGGGGCAATCAGCCCCAGCATTTT.

CDR3 amino acids: CASSRREGDSNQPQHF. The CDR3 region has the DNA TGTGCCAGCTCACGCCGGGAGGGGGATAGCAATCAGCCCCAGCATTTT. The chain combines TRBV18 with TRBJ1-5, with D possibly matching TRBD1 (6 bases). CDR1 KGHSH and CDR2 LQKENI come from the germline V gene. CDR3 length: 16 amino acids. V lost 4 bases and J 0 bases, leaving 13 bases between the germline ends. The full variable domain, in which reference TRBV18 and TRBJ1-5 provide the parts outside the CDR3, is NAGVMQNPRHLVRRRGQEARLRCSPMKGHSHVYWYRQLPEEGLKFMVYLQKENIIDESGMPKERFSAEFPKEGPSILRIQQVVRGDSAAYFCASSRREGDSNQPQHFGDGTRLSIL.

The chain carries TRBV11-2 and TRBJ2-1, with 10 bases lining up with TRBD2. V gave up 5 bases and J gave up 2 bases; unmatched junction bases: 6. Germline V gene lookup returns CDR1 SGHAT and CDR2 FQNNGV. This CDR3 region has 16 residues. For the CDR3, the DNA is TGTGCCAGCAGCCGTAGCGGGGGGTATACCTACAATGAGCAGTTCTTC. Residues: CASSRSGGYTYNEQFF.